This entry concerns a single T cell receptor (beta chain). The data were obtained in a study of Ad26.COV2.S vaccination and SARS-CoV-2 variants. Produced via immunoSEQ multiplex PCR; TCRdb's table is partial and in-frame only. The data contain 300,000 to 450,000 clones, about 90% of them seen just once; the ten biggest clones take up 3% to 5%. CDR3 size: 13 residues. The V gene lost 4 bases and the J gene lost 3 bases, with 10 bases spanning the gap. Material: peripheral blood, obtained after recovery from COVID-19. This clonotype originated in a human donor who had recovered from COVID-19. The chain uses TRBV12-3 or TRBV12-4 and TRBJ2-7; D is uncertain. CDR3 coding DNA: TGTGCCAGCAGTTCTCTTCTCGGCTACGAGCAGTACTTC. Translating gives CASSSLLGYEQYF.